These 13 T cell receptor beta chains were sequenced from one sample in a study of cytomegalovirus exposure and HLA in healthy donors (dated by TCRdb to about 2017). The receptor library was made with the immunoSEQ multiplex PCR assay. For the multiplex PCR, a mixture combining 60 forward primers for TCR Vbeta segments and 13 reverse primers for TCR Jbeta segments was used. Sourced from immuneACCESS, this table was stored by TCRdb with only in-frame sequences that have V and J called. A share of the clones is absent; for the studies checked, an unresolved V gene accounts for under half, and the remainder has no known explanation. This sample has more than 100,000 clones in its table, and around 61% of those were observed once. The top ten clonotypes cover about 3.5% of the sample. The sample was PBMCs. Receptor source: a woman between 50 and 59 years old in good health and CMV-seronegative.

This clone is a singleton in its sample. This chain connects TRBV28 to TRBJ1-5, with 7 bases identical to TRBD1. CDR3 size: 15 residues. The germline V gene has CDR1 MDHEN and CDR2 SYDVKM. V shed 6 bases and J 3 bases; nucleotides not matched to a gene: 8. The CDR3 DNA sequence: TGTGCCAGCAGACAGCCCACAGGGGACAATCAGCCCCAGCATTTT. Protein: CASRQPTGDNQPQHF.

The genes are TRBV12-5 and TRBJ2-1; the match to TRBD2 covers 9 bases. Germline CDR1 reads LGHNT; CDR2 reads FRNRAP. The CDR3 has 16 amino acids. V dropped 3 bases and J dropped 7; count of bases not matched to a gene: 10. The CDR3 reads CASGLRLAGVANEQFF. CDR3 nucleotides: TGTGCTAGTGGTTTACGGTTAGCGGGAGTAGCGAATGAGCAGTTCTTC.

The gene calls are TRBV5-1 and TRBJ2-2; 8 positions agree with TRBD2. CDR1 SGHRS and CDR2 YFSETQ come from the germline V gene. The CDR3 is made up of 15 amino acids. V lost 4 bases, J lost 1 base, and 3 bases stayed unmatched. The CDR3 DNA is TGCGCCAGCAGCCCGGCGGGGGGGAACACCGGGGAGCTGTTTTTT. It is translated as CASSPAGGNTGELFF.

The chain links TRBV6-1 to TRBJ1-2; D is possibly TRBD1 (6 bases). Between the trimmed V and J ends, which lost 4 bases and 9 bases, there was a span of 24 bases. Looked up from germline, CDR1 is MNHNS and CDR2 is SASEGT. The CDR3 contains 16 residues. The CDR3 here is CASSGRDRGSRGSYTF. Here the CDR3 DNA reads TGTGCCAGCAGTGGCCGGGATAGAGGCAGCAGGGGAAGCTACACCTTC.

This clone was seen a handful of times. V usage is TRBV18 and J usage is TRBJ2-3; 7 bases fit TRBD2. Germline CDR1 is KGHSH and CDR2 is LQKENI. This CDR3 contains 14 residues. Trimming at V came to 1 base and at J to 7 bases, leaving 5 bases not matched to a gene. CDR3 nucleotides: TGTGCCAGCTCACCACGGGGGGGTCGAAATACGCAGTATTTT. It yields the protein CASSPRGGRNTQYF.

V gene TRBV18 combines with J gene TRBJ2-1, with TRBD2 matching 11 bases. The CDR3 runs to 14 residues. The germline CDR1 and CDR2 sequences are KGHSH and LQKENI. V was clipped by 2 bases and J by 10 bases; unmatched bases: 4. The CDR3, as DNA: TGTGCCAGCTCACCAACTAGCGGGGGAGAAGAGCAGTTCTTC. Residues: CASSPTSGGEEQFF.

CDR3 DNA: TGCGCCAGCACTCTAGCGGGGAGGACGGGCACCGGGGAGCTGTTTTTT. Protein sequence: CASTLAGRTGTGELFF. The chain combines TRBV10-2 with TRBJ2-2, with 9 bases lining up with TRBD2. Germline CDR1 is WSHSY and CDR2 is SAAADI. The CDR3 runs to 16 residues. The V gene end was trimmed by 7 bases and the J gene end by 4 bases; junction bases not matched to a gene: 10.

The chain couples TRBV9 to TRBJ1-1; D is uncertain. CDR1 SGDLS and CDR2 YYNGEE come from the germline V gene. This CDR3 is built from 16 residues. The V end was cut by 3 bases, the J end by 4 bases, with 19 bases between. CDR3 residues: CASSEEAHDLLTEAFF. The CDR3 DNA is TGTGCCAGCAGCGAGGAGGCCCACGATTTGCTCACTGAAGCTTTCTTT.

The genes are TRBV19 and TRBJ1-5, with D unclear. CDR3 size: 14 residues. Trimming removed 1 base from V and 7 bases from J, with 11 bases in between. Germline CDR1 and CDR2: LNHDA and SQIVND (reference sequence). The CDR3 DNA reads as TGTGCCAGTAGTATAGTAACAGCGGACCAGCCCCAGCATTTT. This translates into CASSIVTADQPQHF. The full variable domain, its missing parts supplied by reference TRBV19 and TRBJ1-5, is DGGITQSPKYLFRKEGQNVTLSCEQNLNHDAMYWYRQDPGQGLRLIYYSQIVNDFQKGDIAEGYSVSREKKESFPLTVTSAQKNPTAFYLCASSIVTADQPQHFGDGTRLSIL.

As DNA, the CDR3 is TGTGCCAGTAGTCTCGGGACTAGCTTTCCGGAGACCCAGTACTTC. It specifies CASSLGTSFPETQYF. This chain links TRBV19 with TRBJ2-5; 9 nucleotides agree with TRBD2. Looked up from germline, CDR1 is LNHDA and CDR2 is SQIVND (reference sequence). Losses at the gene ends were 5 bases for V and 5 bases for J; bases not matched to a gene: 9. The CDR3 is 15 amino acids.

The CDR3 nucleotides read TGTGCCATCAGTGAGGGGGGGGGCGACTCCTACAATGAGCAGTTCTTC. This gives the protein CAISEGGGDSYNEQFF. V and J are TRBV10-3 and TRBJ2-1; a possible D gene is TRBD2 (7 bases). V lost 2 bases and J lost 0, with 11 bases in between. The CDR3 extends over 16 amino acids. The germline CDR1 and CDR2 sequences are ENHRY and SYGVKD.

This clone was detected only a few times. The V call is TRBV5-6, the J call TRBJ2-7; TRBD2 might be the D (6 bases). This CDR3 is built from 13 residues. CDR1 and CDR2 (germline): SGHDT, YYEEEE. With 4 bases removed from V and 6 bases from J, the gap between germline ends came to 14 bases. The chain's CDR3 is CASSGGLGGEQYF. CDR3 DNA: TGTGCCAGCAGCGGGGGACTCGGAGGCGAGCAGTACTTC.

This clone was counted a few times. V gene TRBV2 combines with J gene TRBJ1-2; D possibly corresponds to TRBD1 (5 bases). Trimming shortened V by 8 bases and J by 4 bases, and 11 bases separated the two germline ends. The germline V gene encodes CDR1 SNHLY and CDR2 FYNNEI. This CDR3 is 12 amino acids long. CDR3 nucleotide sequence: TGTGCCAGCCTGAAGGGGATCTATGGCTACACCTTC. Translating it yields CASLKGIYGYTF.